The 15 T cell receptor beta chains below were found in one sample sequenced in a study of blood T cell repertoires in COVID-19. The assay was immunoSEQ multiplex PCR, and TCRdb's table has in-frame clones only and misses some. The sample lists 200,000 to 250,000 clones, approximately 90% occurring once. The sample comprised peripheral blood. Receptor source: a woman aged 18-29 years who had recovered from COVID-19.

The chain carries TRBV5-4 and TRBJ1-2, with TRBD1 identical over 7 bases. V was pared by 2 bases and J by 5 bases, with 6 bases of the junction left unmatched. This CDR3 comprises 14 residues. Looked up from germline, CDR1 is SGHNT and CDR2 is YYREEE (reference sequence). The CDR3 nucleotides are TGTGCCAGCAGCTTTGGGACAGATGTTTATGGCTACACCTTC. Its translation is CASSFGTDVYGYTF.

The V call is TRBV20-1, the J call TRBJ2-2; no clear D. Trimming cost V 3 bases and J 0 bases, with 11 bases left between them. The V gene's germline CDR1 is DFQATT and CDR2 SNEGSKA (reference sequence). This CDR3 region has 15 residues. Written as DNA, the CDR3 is TGCAGTGCTAGTAACAGTTTTACGAACACCGGGGAGCTGTTTTTT. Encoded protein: CSASNSFTNTGELFF.

The CDR3 is CASSSGYYGYTF. In DNA form, the CDR3 reads TGTGCCAGCAGTTCGGGTTACTATGGCTACACCTTC. The chain combines TRBV6-5 with TRBJ1-2, with D hard to call. V lost 4 bases and J 3 bases, leaving 6 bases between the germline ends. Germline V gene data show CDR1 as MNHEY and CDR2 as SVGAGI. This CDR3 comprises 12 residues.

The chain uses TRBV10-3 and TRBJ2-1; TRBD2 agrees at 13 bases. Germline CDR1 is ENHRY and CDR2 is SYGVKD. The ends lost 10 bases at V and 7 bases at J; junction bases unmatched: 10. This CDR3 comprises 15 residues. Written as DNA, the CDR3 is TGTGCCACCTTGGAACTAGCGGGAGGGGAAAATGAGCAGTTCTTC. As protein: CATLELAGGENEQFF.

CDR3: CAWSVGLAADTQYF. The CDR3 DNA is TGTGCCTGGAGTGTGGGACTAGCGGCAGATACGCAGTATTTT. This chain uses TRBV30 with TRBJ2-3, with TRBD2 identical over 11 bases. Germline assignment: CDR1 GTSNPN and CDR2 SVGIG (reference sequence). This CDR3 is built from 14 residues. V gave up 0 bases and J gave up 4 bases; unmatched junction bases: 0.

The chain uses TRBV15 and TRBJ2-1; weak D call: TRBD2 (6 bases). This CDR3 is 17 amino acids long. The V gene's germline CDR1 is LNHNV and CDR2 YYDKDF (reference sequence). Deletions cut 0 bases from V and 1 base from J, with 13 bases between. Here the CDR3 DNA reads TGTGCCACCAGCAGAGACATCGGGACTCCGTCCTACAATGAGCAGTTCTTC. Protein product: CATSRDIGTPSYNEQFF.

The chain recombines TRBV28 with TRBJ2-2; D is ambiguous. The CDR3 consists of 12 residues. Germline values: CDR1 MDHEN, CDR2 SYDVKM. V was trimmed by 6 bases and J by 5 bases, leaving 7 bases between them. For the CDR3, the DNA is TGTGCCAGCAGACAGATGACCGGGGAGCTGTTTTTT. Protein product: CASRQMTGELFF.

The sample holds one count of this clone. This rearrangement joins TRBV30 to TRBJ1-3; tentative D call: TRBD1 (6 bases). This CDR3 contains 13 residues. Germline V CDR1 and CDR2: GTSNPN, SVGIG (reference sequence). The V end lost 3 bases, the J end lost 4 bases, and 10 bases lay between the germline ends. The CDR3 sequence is CAWRSGGGNTIYF. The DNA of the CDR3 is TGTGCCTGGAGGAGTGGGGGCGGAAACACCATATATTTT.

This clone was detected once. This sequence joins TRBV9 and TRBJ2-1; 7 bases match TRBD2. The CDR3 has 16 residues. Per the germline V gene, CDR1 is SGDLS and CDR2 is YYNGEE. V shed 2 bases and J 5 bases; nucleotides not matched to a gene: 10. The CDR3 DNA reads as TGTGCCAGCAGCGTCGGTACTAGCGCAGTCCACAATGAGCAGTTCTTC. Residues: CASSVGTSAVHNEQFF.

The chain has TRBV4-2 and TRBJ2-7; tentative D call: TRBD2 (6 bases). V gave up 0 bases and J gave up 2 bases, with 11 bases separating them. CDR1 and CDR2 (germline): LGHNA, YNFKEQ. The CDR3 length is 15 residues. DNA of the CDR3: TGTGCCAGCAGCCAAGAGGTGGCGGGACCCTACGAGCAGTACTTC. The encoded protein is CASSQEVAGPYEQYF.

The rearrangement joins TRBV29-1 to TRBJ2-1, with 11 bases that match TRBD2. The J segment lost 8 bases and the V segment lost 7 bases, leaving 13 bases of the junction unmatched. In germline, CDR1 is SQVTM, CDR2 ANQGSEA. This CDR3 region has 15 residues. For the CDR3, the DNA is TGCAGCGGAGATCCGGGGCTAGCGGGAGGTCATGAGCAGTTCTTC. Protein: CSGDPGLAGGHEQFF.

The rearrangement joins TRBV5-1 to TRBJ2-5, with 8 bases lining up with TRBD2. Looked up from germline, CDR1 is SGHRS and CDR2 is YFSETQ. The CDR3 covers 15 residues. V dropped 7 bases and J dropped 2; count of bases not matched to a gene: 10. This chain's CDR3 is CASDPSGRRQETQYF. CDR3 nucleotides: TGCGCCAGCGACCCTAGCGGGCGCCGTCAAGAGACCCAGTACTTC.

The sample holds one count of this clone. The CDR3 bases are TGTGCCAGCAGCTACACTAGGTACAATGAGCAGTTCTTC. Translation: CASSYTRYNEQFF. This chain uses TRBV7-3 with TRBJ2-1, with D tentatively TRBD2 (5 bases). The CDR3 length is 13 residues. V dropped 4 bases and J dropped 4 bases, with 8 bases sitting between them. Germline CDR1 SGHTA, CDR2 FQGTGA. The complete variable domain, with remaining parts taken from reference TRBV7-3 and TRBJ2-1, reads GAGVSQTPSNKVTEKGKYVELRCDPISGHTALYWYRQSLGQGPEFLIYFQGTGAADDSGLPNDRFFAVRPEGSVSTLKIQRTERGDSAVYLCASSYTRYNEQFFGPGTRLTVL.

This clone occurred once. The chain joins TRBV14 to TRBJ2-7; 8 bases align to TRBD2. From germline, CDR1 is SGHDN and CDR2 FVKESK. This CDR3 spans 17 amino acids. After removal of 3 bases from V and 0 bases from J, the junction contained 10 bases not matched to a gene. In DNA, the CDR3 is TGTGCCAGCAGCCAGTCCCATAGCGGGATGGGCTCCTACGAGCAGTACTTC. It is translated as CASSQSHSGMGSYEQYF.

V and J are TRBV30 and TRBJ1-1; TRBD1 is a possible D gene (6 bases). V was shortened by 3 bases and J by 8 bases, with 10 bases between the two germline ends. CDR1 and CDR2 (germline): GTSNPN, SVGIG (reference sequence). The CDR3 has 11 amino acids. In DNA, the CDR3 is TGTGCCTGGAGCCCGGGACACGAAGCTTTCTTT. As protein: CAWSPGHEAFF.